The rows below give T cell receptor beta chains drawn from one sample of a study of blood T cell repertoires in COVID-19. Assay: immunoSEQ multiplex PCR; the TCRdb copy retains only in-frame clones and omits some. The sample holds 110,000 to 150,000 clones; 75% to 90% are singletons and the top ten take under 3.5%. Sequencing was done on a sample of peripheral blood. The receptors were sampled from a woman aged 55 to 70 with active COVID-19. Both conserved end residues are part of each CDR3. D genes are given only for firm matches.

j_gene	d_gene	v_gene	CDR3aa
TRBJ2-1	-	TRBV4-3	CASSQVRTYNEQFF
TRBJ2-1	TRBD2	TRBV28	CASSSTGLAGHNEQFF
TRBJ2-3	TRBD1	TRBV28	CASSLGRGQLTDTQYF
TRBJ1-2	-	TRBV10-3	CAISESRDSLWNGYTF
TRBJ2-6	-	TRBV28	CASRGGANVLTF
TRBJ2-1	TRBD2	TRBV11-2	CASSLAGGRNEQFF
TRBJ1-4	TRBD1	TRBV5-6	CASSSIQGASNEKLFF
TRBJ2-1	-	TRBV6-2/TRBV6-3	CASSYPRNGADEQFF
TRBJ2-1	TRBD2	TRBV5-1	CASSSSPSGGYNEQFF
TRBJ2-7	-	TRBV5-1	CASSLTTLSYEQYF
TRBJ2-1	TRBD2	TRBV5-4	CASSQAGVSPNEQFF
TRBJ2-1	-	TRBV7-3	CASSSLSQRNHNEQFF
TRBJ2-2	TRBD1	TRBV5-4	CASSLAGGRTGELFF
TRBJ1-2	TRBD1	TRBV19	CASRDGQANNYGYTF
TRBJ1-1	-	TRBV6-5	CASTSQKGHTEAFF
TRBJ2-2	TRBD2	TRBV4-1	CASSQDSSRAGLGNTGELFF
TRBJ2-7	-	TRBV19	CASANLRDEQYF
TRBJ2-5	-	TRBV6-4	CASSDSILQETQYF
TRBJ2-5	TRBD1	TRBV24-1	CATSDTPGQGKETQYF
TRBJ1-1	TRBD1	TRBV27	CASSFEARGHSTEAFF
TRBJ1-2	TRBD1	TRBV29-1	CSVESQGYRGYTF